The entry below describes one T cell receptor beta chain. Reverse transcription of all isolated RNA meant that expressed TCRB transcripts were sequenced. Repertoires were generated with immunoSEQ multiplex PCR, while TCRdb's copy carries only in-frame clones and drops some. There are around 310,000 clones in the sample; roughly 9.6% occur only once, and more than 0.015% lies in the top ten. These data are taken from a study of beta chain features in type 1 diabetes. Study overall: The study examined about 110,000,000 sorted cells across all samples.

The CDR3 has 16 amino acids. From germline, CDR1 is SGHRS and CDR2 YFSETQ. The V end lost 0 bases, the J end lost 2 bases, and 14 bases lay between the germline ends. This clonotype was obtained from a woman aged 25 to 39 in good health. Specimen: naive CD4+ T cells from blood. V usage is TRBV5-1 and J usage is TRBJ1-1, with D tentatively TRBD1 (5 bases). CDR3 amino acids: CASSLEAGIGNTEAFF. CDR3 DNA: TGCGCCAGCAGCTTGGAGGCAGGGATTGGAAACACTGAAGCTTTCTTT.